This TCR beta chain was found in a study of OX40 agonist ivuxolimab in advanced cancers. This clone occurred a few times. Antigen unknown. Clones were read by immunoSEQ multiplex PCR, and TCRdb kept only the in-frame ones, dropping some. Among approximately 50,000 clones listed, 70% to 90% were seen once. Study-level findings and limits: Averaging showed that CD8+ T cells had more expanded clones than CD4+ did. Expansion of clones was among the lowest in partial responders at 0.1-3.0 mg/kg.

This CDR3 comprises 13 residues. The V end was cut by 8 bases, the J end by 5 bases, with 14 bases between. Germline V gene data show CDR1 as SGHTA and CDR2 as FQGTGA. This material consisted of CD4+ or CD8+ T cells sorted from blood, taken in a trial of the OX40 agonist ivuxolimab. The TCR sequence derives from an adult with an advanced solid tumor such as melanoma, head and neck, liver or kidney cancer. The gene calls are TRBV7-3 and TRBJ2-3; D unresolved. The CDR3 nucleotides are TGTGCCAGCGCTCGGGTAGGCGGAGATACGCAGTATTTT. Amino acids: CASARVGGDTQYF.